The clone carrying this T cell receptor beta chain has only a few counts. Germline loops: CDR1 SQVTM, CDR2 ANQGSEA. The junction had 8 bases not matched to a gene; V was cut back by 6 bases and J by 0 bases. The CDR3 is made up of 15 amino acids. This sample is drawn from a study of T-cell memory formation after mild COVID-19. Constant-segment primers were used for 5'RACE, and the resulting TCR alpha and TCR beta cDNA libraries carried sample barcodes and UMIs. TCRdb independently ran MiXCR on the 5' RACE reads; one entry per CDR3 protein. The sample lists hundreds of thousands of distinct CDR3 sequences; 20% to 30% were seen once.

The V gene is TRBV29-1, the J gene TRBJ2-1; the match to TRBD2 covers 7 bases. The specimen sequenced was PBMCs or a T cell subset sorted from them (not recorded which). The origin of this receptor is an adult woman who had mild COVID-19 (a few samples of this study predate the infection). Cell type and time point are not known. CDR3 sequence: CSVAGVLRSYNEQFF. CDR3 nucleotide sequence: TGCAGCGTCGCGGGAGTGCTCCGCTCCTACAATGAGCAGTTCTTC.